This T cell receptor beta chain was sequenced during a study of shared clonotypes between healthy human individuals. Roughly 90 million PBMCs served as the genomic DNA source for unsorted samples. Assay execution took place at the deep level. Original handling: Filtering differed because ImmunoSEQ produced junction-only sequences that carried no quality scores. The table came from immunoSEQ multiplex PCR; TCRdb's copy has only in-frame clones and leaves some out. V, J and clone size are taken as reported in that table, and D and trimming were inferred from the DNA itself. The data contain fewer than 550,000 clones, over 60% of them singletons. CDR1 and CDR2 (germline): MDHEN, SYDVKM. The CDR3 has 13 residues. Trimming took 3 bases from V and 7 from J, leaving 12 bases between them.

This TCR derives from a middle-aged woman in good health. Some clones in this sample may be carry-over from other donors' samples. This chain links TRBV28 with TRBJ2-5; no clear D gene. The specimen was PBMCs. The DNA for the CDR3 is TGTGCCAGCAGTTTTGGCGCGGAAGGGACCCAGTACTTC. Residues: CASSFGAEGTQYF.